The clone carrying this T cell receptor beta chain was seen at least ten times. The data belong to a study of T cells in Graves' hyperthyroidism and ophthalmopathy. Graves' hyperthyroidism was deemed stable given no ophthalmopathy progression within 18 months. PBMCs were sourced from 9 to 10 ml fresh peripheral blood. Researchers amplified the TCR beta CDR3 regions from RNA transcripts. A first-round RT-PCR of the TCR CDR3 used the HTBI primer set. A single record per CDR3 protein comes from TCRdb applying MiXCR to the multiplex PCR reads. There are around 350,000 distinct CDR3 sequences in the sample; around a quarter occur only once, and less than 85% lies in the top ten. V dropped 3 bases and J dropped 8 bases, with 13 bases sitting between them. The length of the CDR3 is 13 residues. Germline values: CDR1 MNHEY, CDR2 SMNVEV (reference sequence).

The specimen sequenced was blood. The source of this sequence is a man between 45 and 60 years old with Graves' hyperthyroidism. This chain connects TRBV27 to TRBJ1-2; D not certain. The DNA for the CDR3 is TGTGCCAGCAGTTTCACCTCTGAGGAGGGCTACACCTTC. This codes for CASSFTSEEGYTF.